The 9 T cell receptor beta chains in this list originate from one sample, sequenced in a study of regulatory T cells in long-lasting Graves disease. Assembly of TCR beta libraries relied on iRepertoire HTBI primers together with Arm-PCR of CDR3 regions. TCRdb processed the multiplex PCR reads anew with MiXCR; each CDR3 protein has one entry. Of roughly 430,000 distinct CDR3 sequences listed, 15% to 20% are singletons. This sample's time point: newly diagnosed GD, antithyroid drugs for less than 3 months. PBMCs were the source of the RNA used for TCR sequencing. A further study also used this sample, focusing on T cells in Graves' hyperthyroidism and ophthalmopathy.

The sequenced sample was peripheral blood mononuclear cells (PBMCs), obtained at new diagnosis, from a patient treated with antithyroid drugs. These receptor sequences come from a woman aged 25 to 39 with Graves disease.

This clonotype was detected only a few times. The chain is built from TRBV5-1 and TRBJ2-7; tentative D call: TRBD1 (6 bases). V gave up 4 bases and J gave up 6 bases, with 20 bases separating them. CDR1 and CDR2 (germline): SGHRS, YFSETQ. The CDR3 length is 15 residues. The CDR3 protein is CASSTDQGRIGEQYF. CDR3 sequence (DNA): TGCGCCAGCAGCACCGATCAGGGGAGAATCGGCGAGCAGTACTTC.

There are many counts of this clonotype. The chain is built from TRBV27 and TRBJ2-2; 7 positions match TRBD1. Germline-derived CDR1 and CDR2 are MNHEY and SMNVEV (reference sequence). Trimming removed 5 bases from V and 3 bases from J; junction bases left unmatched: 6. CDR3 length equals 15 residues. CDR3 nucleotides: TGTGCCAGCAGTCCCTGGGACAGCTACACCGGGGAGCTGTTTTTT. It codes for CASSPWDSYTGELFF.

This clonotype was detected many times. The chain carries TRBV18 and TRBJ2-3; 8 bases line up with TRBD2. The CDR3 contains 16 residues. V lost 0 bases to trimming and J lost 4 bases; unmatched junction nucleotides: 6. Germline assignment: CDR1 KGHSH and CDR2 LQKENI. The chain's CDR3 is CASSPPLSGGPDTQYF. CDR3 in DNA: TGTGCCAGCTCACCACCGTTGTCGGGAGGGCCAGATACGCAGTATTTT.

In the case of this clonotype: With a much larger clone just one base away, this may be a read error. This chain connects TRBV27 to TRBJ2-5; D might be TRBD1 (5 bases). This CDR3 is 14 amino acids long. V was cut by 6 bases and J by 2 bases, with 13 bases left in between. CDR1 is MNHEY, CDR2 SMNVEV, per germline (reference sequence). DNA of the CDR3: TGTGCCAGCAGCCACAGACAGACACAAGAGACCCAGTACTTC. Encoded protein: CASSHRQTQETQYF.

This clonotype has a count of ten or more. The chain has TRBV20-1 and TRBJ2-1; D uncertain. Germline V lookup: CDR1 DFQATT, CDR2 SNEGSKA (reference sequence). V lost 0 bases and J 11 bases, leaving 8 bases between the germline ends. This CDR3 has 11 amino acids. The CDR3, as DNA: TGCAGTGCTAGAGATAGAGATAAGCAGTTCTTC. Encoded protein: CSARDRDKQFF.

To note about this clonotype: Being one base from a much bigger clone, this may be a read error. This chain links TRBV18 with TRBJ2-5, with TRBD1 identical over 8 bases. Germline CDR1 reads KGHSH; CDR2 reads LQKENI. This CDR3 comprises 14 residues. CDR3 amino acids: CASSADRVQETKYF. DNA of the CDR3: TGTGCCAGCTCAGCGGACAGGGTCCAAGAGACCAAGTACTTC.

This clonotype has at least ten counts. V gene TRBV7-8 combines with J gene TRBJ1-1, with 9 bases fitting TRBD1. V shed 3 bases, J shed 3 bases, and the junction held 11 bases outside the gene matches. This CDR3 spans 17 amino acids. CDR1 and CDR2 (germline): SGHVS, FQNEAQ. CDR3 in amino acids: CASSFPGQGNFDTEAFF. CDR3 nucleotide sequence: TGTGCCAGCAGCTTCCCGGGACAGGGAAATTTTGACACTGAAGCTTTCTTT.

This clonotype has ten or more counts. V and J are TRBV3-1 and TRBJ1-1; TRBD1 is a possible D gene (5 bases). This CDR3 is 15 amino acids long. V was shortened by 2 bases and J by 1 base, with 11 bases between the two germline ends. CDR1 and CDR2 (germline): LGHDT, YNNKEL (reference sequence). In DNA, the CDR3 is TGTGCCAGCAGCCAACCTGGGACGGGGAACACTGAAGCTTTCTTT. Protein sequence: CASSQPGTGNTEAFF.

This clonotype has a handful of counts. A read error may account for a junction end that differs from germline. The chain is built from TRBV7-2 and TRBJ2-5; TRBD2 matches at 8 bases. The CDR3 covers 14 residues. CDR1 and CDR2 from the germline V gene are SGHTA and FQGNSA. CDR3: CASGFSGTGETQYF. CDR3 coding DNA: TGTGCCAGCGGCTTTAGCGGGACCGGGGAGACCCAGTACTTC.